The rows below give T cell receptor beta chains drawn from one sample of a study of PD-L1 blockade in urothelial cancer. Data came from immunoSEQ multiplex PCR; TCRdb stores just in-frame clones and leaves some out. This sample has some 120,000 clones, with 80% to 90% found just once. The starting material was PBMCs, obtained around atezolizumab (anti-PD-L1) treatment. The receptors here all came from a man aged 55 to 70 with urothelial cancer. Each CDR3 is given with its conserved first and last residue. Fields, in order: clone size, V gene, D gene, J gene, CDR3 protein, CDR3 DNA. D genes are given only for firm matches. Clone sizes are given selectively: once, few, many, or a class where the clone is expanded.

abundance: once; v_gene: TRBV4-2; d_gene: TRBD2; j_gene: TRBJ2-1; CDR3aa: CASSQRGTTSDGFYNEQFF; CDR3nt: TGTGCCAGCAGCCAACGAGGGACTACCTCGGACGGCTTCTACAATGAGCAGTTCTTC
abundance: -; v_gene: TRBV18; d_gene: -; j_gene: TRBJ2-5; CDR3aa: CASSPPRAVQETQYF; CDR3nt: TGTGCCAGCTCACCACCGCGGGCGGTCCAAGAGACCCAGTACTTC
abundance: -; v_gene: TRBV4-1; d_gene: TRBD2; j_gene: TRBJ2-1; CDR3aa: CASSHLFLGGSSYNEQFF; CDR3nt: TGCGCCAGCAGCCACCTATTTCTGGGAGGGAGCTCCTACAATGAGCAGTTCTTC
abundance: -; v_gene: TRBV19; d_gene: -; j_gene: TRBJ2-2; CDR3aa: CASSLLGAGELFF; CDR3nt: TGTGCCAGTAGCCTTTTAGGGGCCGGGGAGCTGTTTTTT
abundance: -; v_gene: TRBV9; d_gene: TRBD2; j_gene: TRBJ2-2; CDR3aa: CASSVAREGTGELFF; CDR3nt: TGTGCCAGCAGCGTAGCTAGGGAGGGAACCGGGGAGCTGTTTTTT
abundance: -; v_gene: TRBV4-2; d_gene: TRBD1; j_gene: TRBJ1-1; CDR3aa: CASSQARDSPEAFF; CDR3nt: TGTGCCAGCAGCCAAGCCCGGGACAGCCCTGAAGCTTTCTTT
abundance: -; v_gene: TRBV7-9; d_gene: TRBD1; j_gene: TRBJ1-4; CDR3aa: CASSLTRQGAEKLFF; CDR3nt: TGTGCCAGCAGCTTAACCCGACAGGGGGCCGAAAAACTGTTTTTT
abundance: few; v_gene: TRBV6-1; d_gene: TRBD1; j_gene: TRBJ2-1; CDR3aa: CASIRQGAHEQFF; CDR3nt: TGTGCCAGCATTCGACAGGGAGCCCATGAGCAGTTCTTC
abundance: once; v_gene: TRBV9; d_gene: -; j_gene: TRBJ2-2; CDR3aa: CASSSSGGELFF; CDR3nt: TGTGCCAGCAGCTCCTCGGGCGGGGAGCTGTTTTTT
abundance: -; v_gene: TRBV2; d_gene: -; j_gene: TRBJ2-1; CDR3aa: CASSEDSGTTNEQFF; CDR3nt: TGTGCCAGCAGTGAAGACTCTGGGACAACGAATGAGCAGTTCTTC
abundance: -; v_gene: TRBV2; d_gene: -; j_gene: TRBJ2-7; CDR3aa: CASSEALRNGESYEQYF; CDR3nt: TGTGCCAGCAGTGAAGCCCTGAGGAACGGCGAATCCTACGAGCAGTACTTC
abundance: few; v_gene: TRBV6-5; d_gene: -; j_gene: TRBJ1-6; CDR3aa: CASGRTGVYNSPLHF; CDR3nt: TGTGCCAGCGGCCGGACCGGGGTTTACAATTCACCCCTCCACTTT
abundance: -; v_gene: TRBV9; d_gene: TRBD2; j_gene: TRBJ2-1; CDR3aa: CASSVSGRAGSYNEQFF; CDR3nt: TGTGCCAGCAGCGTTAGCGGGAGGGCAGGGTCCTACAATGAGCAGTTCTTC
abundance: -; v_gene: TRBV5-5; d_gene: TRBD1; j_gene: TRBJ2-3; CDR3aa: CASSLARQGQRDTQYF; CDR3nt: TGTGCCAGCAGCTTGGCCCGCCAGGGACAGAGAGATACGCAGTATTTT
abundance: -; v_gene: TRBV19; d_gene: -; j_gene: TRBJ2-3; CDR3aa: CASSIGVRHRIPTDTQYF; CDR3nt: TGTGCCAGTAGTATAGGAGTCCGACATCGTATCCCCACAGATACGCAGTATTTT
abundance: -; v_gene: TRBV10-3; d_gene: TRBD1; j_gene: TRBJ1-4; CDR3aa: CAISGQSNEKLFF; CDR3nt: TGTGCCATATCGGGACAGAGTAATGAAAAACTGTTTTTT
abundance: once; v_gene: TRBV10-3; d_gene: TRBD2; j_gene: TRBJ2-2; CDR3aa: CAISVGASGRGRELFF; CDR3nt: TGTGCCATCAGTGTCGGGGCTAGCGGGAGGGGCAGGGAGCTGTTTTTT
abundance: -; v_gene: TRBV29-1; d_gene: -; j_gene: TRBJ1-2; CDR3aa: CSVVQTGVYTF; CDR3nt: TGCAGCGTCGTCCAGACCGGAGTGTACACCTTC
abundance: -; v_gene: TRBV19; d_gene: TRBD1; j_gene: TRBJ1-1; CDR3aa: CASSTRDRGGNTEAFF; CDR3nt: TGTGCCAGTAGTACAAGGGACAGGGGTGGCAACACTGAAGCTTTCTTT
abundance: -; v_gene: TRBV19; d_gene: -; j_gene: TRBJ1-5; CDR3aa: CASSSLGGSNQPQHF; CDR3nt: TGTGCCAGTAGTTCCCTGGGGGGGAGCAATCAGCCCCAGCATTTT
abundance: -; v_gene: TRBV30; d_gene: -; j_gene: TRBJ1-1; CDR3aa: CAWSAGERTEAFF; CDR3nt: TGTGCCTGGAGTGCTGGGGAGCGCACTGAAGCTTTCTTT
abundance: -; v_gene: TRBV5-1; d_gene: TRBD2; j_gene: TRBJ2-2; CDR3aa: CASSPPSGTNTGELFF; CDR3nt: TGCGCCAGCAGCCCCCCTAGCGGGACAAACACCGGGGAGCTGTTTTTT
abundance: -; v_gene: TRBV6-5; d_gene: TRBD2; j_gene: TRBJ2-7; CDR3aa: CASTPPGLAGEQYF; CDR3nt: TGTGCCAGCACCCCCCCTGGACTAGCGGGGGAGCAGTACTTC
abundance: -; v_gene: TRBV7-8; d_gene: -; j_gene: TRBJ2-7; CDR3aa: CASSSIGSSAEQYF; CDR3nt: TGTGCCAGCAGCTCCATCGGGTCCTCGGCCGAGCAGTACTTC
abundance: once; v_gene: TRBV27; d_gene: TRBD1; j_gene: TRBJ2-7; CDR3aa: CASSSRQGSDEQYF; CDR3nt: TGTGCCAGCAGTTCCCGACAGGGGAGTGACGAGCAGTACTTC
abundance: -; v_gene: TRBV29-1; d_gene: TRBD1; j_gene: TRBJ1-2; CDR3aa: CSVDRTGVYGYTF; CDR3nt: TGCAGCGTTGACAGGACAGGGGTTTATGGCTACACCTTC
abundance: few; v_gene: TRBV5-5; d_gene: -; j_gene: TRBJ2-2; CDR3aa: CASSSGSYTGELFF; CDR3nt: TGTGCCAGCAGCTCCGGGTCCTACACCGGGGAGCTGTTTTTT
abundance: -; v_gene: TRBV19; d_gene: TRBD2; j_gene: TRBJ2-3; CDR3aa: CASSTSGVIDTQYF; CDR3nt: TGTGCCAGTAGTACCAGCGGGGTTATAGATACGCAGTATTTT
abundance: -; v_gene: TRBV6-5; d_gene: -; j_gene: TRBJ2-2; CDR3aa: CASREAGELFF; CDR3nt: TGTGCCAGCAGAGAGGCCGGGGAGCTGTTTTTT
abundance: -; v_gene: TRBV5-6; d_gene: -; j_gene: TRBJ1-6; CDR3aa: CASSLAVYNSPLHF; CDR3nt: TGTGCCAGCAGCTTGGCCGTCTATAATTCACCCCTCCACTTT
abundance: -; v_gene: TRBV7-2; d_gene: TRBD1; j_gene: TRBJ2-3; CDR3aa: CASSLATGIDTQYF; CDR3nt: TGTGCCAGCAGCTTAGCGACAGGGATTGATACGCAGTATTTT
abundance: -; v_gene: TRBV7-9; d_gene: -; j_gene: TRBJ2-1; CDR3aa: CASSLALGPLHPFF; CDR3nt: TGTGCCAGCAGCTTAGCTCTGGGGCCGCTTCATCCGTTCTTC
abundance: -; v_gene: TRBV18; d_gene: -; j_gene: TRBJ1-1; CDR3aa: CASSPESPGNTEAFF; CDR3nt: TGTGCCAGCTCACCAGAATCTCCGGGGAACACTGAAGCTTTCTTT
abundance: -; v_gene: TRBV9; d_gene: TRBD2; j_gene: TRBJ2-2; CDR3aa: CASSGSRLAQRTGELFF; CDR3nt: TGTGCCAGCAGCGGTTCGAGACTAGCCCAACGAACCGGGGAGCTGTTTTTT
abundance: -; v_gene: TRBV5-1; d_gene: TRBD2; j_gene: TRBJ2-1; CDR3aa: CASSGTSVTYNEQFF; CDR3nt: TGCGCCAGCAGCGGGACTAGTGTGACCTACAATGAGCAGTTCTTC
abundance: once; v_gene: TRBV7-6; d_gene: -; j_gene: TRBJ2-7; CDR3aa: CASSLAGGFSSYEQYF; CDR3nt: TGTGCCAGCAGCTTAGCAGGGGGTTTTAGCTCCTACGAGCAGTACTTC
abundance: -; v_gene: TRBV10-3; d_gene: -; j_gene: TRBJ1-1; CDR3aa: CAISESLGQDTEAFF; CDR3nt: TGTGCCATCAGTGAGTCTTTGGGTCAGGACACTGAAGCTTTCTTT
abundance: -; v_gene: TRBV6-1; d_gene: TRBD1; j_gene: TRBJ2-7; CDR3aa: CASRITGASAYEQYF; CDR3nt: TGTGCCAGCAGAATAACAGGGGCCAGCGCCTACGAGCAGTACTTC
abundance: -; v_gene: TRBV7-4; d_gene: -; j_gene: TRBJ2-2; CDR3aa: CASRSNSDRPRIAGELFF; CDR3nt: TGTGCCAGCAGGTCGAACTCCGACAGGCCAAGGATCGCCGGGGAGCTGTTTTTT
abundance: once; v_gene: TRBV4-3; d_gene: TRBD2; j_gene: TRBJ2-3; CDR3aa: CASSPRFRGLATDTQYF; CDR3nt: TGCGCCAGCAGCCCAAGATTCCGGGGACTAGCAACAGATACGCAGTATTTT
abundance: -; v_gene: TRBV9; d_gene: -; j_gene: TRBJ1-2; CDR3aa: CASSVGGTTNYGYTF; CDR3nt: TGTGCCAGCAGCGTAGGGGGCACCACTAACTATGGCTACACCTTC
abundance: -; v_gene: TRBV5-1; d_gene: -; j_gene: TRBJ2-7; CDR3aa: CASSFNSGDEQYF; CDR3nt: TGCGCCAGCAGCTTCAACTCAGGGGACGAGCAGTACTTC
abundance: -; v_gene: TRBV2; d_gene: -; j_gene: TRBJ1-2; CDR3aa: CASGAEERGGYTF; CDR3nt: TGTGCCAGCGGAGCCGAGGAGCGGGGAGGCTACACCTTC
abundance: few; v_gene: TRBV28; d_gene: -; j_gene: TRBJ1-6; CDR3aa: CASSLPMGRGSPLHF; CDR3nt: TGTGCCAGCAGTCTCCCGATGGGTCGCGGTTCACCCCTCCACTTT
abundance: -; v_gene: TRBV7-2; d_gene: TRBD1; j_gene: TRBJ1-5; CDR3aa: CASSPGQGMGNQPQHF; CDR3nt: TGTGCCAGCAGCCCGGGACAGGGAATGGGCAATCAGCCCCAGCATTTT
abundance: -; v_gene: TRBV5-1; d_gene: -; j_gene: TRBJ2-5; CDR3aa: CASSERKETQYF; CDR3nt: TGCGCCAGCAGCGAGCGGAAAGAGACCCAGTACTTC